One and the same sample provided the 15 T cell receptor beta chains below, sequenced in a study of blood T cells in healthy people across ages. Primers used in a second PCR of about 7 to 12 cycles were a sample-barcoded 5' primer and a J-beta primer mix. TCRdb used MiXCR to reprocess the 5' RACE reads, holding one entry per CDR3 protein. Of about 320,000 distinct CDR3 sequences listed, 27% are singletons. Sequencing input: blood. The receptor source for this set is a woman aged 70 to 79 in good health.

Ten or more counts support this clonotype. The gene calls are TRBV7-9 and TRBJ2-7; possibly TRBD1 for D (5 bases). The CDR3 is made up of 15 amino acids. Germline values: CDR1 SEHNR, CDR2 FQNEAQ (reference sequence). The V gene lost 4 bases and the J gene lost 5 bases, with 18 bases spanning the gap. CDR3 bases: TGTGCCAGCAGCTCCCTTGACGGAGCCAGGGACGAGCAGTACTTC. This encodes CASSSLDGARDEQYF.

The chain couples TRBV6-1 to TRBJ2-1, with D unclear. The CDR3 has 14 amino acids. V dropped 8 bases and J dropped 6 bases, with 17 bases sitting between them. Per germline, CDR1 MNHNS and CDR2 SASEGT. The CDR3 reads CASGRGSYLNEQFF. CDR3 nucleotides: TGTGCCAGCGGCCGAGGCAGCTACCTCAATGAGCAGTTCTTC.

This clonotype came up many times. This sequence joins TRBV4-3 and TRBJ1-2; no reliable D call. Per the germline V gene, CDR1 is LGHNA and CDR2 is YSLEER. The CDR3 is 17 amino acids. The ends were cut back, 0 bases at V and 0 bases at J, with 14 bases in the middle. This chain's CDR3 is CASSQETGLLTNYGYTF. The CDR3 region has the DNA TGCGCCAGCAGCCAAGAAACCGGGCTGCTAACTAACTATGGCTACACCTTC.

The chain links TRBV9 to TRBJ2-1; 7 positions agree with TRBD1. V shed 4 bases and J 2 bases; nucleotides not matched to a gene: 9. The CDR3 is made up of 16 amino acids. Germline loops: CDR1 SGDLS, CDR2 YYNGEE. As DNA, the CDR3 is TGTGCCAGCAGCCTCCAACCCGGGACAGCCTACAATGAGCAGTTCTTC. As protein: CASSLQPGTAYNEQFF.

This clonotype occurred a few times. One end of the junction varies from germline; a read error may be responsible. V and J are TRBV20-1 and TRBJ1-5; no definite D call. The CDR3 covers 13 residues. The V gene's germline CDR1 is DFQATT and CDR2 SNEGSKA (reference sequence). The CDR3 DNA follows: TGCAGTGCTAGCGAAGGGAGCAATCGGCCCCAGCATTTT. This gives the protein CSASEGSNRPQHF.

As for this clonotype: At one end, the junction sequence differs from germline, possibly due to a read error. The rearrangement links TRBV7-7 to TRBJ2-5, with TRBD2 matching 12 bases. Germline-derived CDR1 and CDR2 are SSHAT and FNYEAQ (reference sequence). This CDR3 is 15 amino acids long. CDR3 DNA: TGTGCTAGCAGCGTCGTGACTAGCGGGAGAGAGACCCAGTACTTC. Amino acids: CASSVVTSGRETQYF.

The rearrangement uses TRBV20-1 and TRBJ2-1; tentatively, D is TRBD2 (6 bases). The germline CDR1 and CDR2 sequences are DFQATT and SNEGSKA (reference sequence). CDR3 length: 15 residues. Trimming stripped 0 bases from V and 9 bases from J, with 18 bases between. CDR3 loop: CSARDRVRGGGEQFF. The CDR3 region has the DNA TGCAGTGCTAGAGATCGAGTGAGGGGAGGTGGTGAGCAGTTCTTC.

The rearrangement links TRBV12-3 or TRBV12-4 to TRBJ2-7; D possibly corresponds to TRBD1 (5 bases). Judging by the DNA end, TRBJ2-5 fits better; the J call may be wrong. CDR3 size: 13 residues. CDR3 loop: CASTMGRDVTQYF. CDR3 coding DNA: TGTGCCAGCACCATGGGCAGGGATGTGACCCAGTACTTC.

The chain employs TRBV5-6 and TRBJ1-4, with TRBD1 identical over 9 bases. From germline, CDR1 is SGHDT and CDR2 YYEEEE. CDR3 length equals 16 residues. The J segment lost 3 bases and the V segment lost 3 bases, leaving 6 bases of the junction unmatched. Here the CDR3 DNA reads TGTGCCAGCAGCTCCGGGACAGGGTGGTCTAATGAAAAACTGTTTTTT. This gives the protein CASSSGTGWSNEKLFF.

This clonotype was counted a few times. This chain joins TRBV10-3 and TRBJ2-5; no firm D call. Trimming took off 0 bases at V and 11 bases at J, with 16 bases between the two ends. This CDR3 has 14 amino acids. CDR1 ENHRY and CDR2 SYGVKD come from the germline V gene. The CDR3, as DNA: TGTGCCATCAGTGAGTCGACGGGTGAGAAGGAGCAGTACTTC. It encodes CAISESTGEKEQYF.

The chain uses TRBV11-2 and TRBJ2-5; 7 bases fit TRBD2. V lost 0 bases to trimming and J lost 5 bases; unmatched junction nucleotides: 12. The germline V gene has CDR1 SGHAT and CDR2 FQNNGV. The CDR3 extends over 17 amino acids. CDR3 residues: CASSLDVAGDGLETQYF. The CDR3 bases are TGTGCCAGCAGCTTAGATGTGGCGGGAGACGGCTTGGAGACCCAGTACTTC.

This clonotype came up a few times. Its ends do not fully match the called genes, so a read error is possible. The chain has TRBV12-3 or TRBV12-4 and TRBJ1-2; perhaps TRBD1 as D (5 bases). This CDR3 region has 14 residues. The CDR3 DNA reads as TGTGTCAGCAGTCCCGGGACCGCCGTTGATGGCTACACCTTC. This gives the protein CVSSPGTAVDGYTF.

This clonotype has more than one count but fewer than ten. V gene TRBV5-1 combines with J gene TRBJ2-1, with 7 bases that match TRBD1. Germline CDR1 and CDR2: SGHRS and YFSETQ. The ends lost 2 bases at V and 8 bases at J; junction bases unmatched: 7. The CDR3 spans 14 residues. CDR3 nucleotides: TGCGCCAGCAGCTTAGGGGGCGTAATCGATGAGCAGTTCTTC. This translates into CASSLGGVIDEQFF.

The table lists this clonotype with a few counts. This chain joins TRBV28 and TRBJ2-5; D possibly corresponds to TRBD1 (5 bases). Germline values: CDR1 MDHEN, CDR2 SYDVKM. V lost 6 bases to trimming and J lost 3 bases, with 17 bases between them. This CDR3 region has 15 residues. The CDR3 protein is CASSLPQGAKETQYF. The CDR3 nucleotides are TGTGCCAGCAGCCTTCCTCAAGGGGCTAAAGAGACCCAGTACTTC.

The chain is built from TRBV5-1 and TRBJ2-6; no definite D call. The CDR3 totals 17 residues. The V end lost 0 bases, the J end lost 0 bases, and 10 bases lay between the germline ends. CDR1 and CDR2 (germline): SGHRS, YFSETQ. The CDR3 is CASSLDPTNSGANVLTF. The CDR3 nucleotides are TGCGCCAGCAGCTTGGATCCTACAAACTCTGGGGCCAACGTCCTGACTTTC. Using reference TRBV5-1 and TRBJ2-6 for the parts outside the CDR3, the full variable domain is KAGVTQTPRYLIKTRGQQVTLSCSPISGHRSVSWYQQTPGQGLQFLFEYFSETQRNKGNFPGRFSGRQFSNSRSEMNVSTLELGDSALYLCASSLDPTNSGANVLTFGAGSRLTVL.